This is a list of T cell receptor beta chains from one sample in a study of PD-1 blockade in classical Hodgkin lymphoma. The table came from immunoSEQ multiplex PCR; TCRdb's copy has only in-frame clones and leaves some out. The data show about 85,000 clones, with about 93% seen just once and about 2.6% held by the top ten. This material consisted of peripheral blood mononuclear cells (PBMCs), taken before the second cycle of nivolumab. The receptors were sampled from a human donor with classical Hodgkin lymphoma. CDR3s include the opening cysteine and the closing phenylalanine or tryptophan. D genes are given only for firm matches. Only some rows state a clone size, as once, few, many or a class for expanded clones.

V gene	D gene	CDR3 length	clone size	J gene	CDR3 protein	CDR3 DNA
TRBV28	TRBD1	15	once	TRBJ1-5	CASSFQDRTNQPQHF	TGTGCCAGCAGTTTTCAGGACAGGACCAATCAGCCCCAGCATTTT
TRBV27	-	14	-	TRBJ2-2	CASRIGPNTGELFF	TGTGCCAGCAGAATAGGTCCGAACACCGGGGAGCTGTTTTTT
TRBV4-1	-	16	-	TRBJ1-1	CASSQGDRSLTTEAFF	TGCGCCAGCAGCCAAGGTGACAGGTCCCTCACCACTGAAGCTTTCTTT
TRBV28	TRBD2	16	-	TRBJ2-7	CASSLSLLAGVYEQYF	TGTGCCAGCAGTCTCAGTCTACTAGCGGGAGTGTACGAGCAGTACTTC
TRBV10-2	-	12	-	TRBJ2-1	CASSESHNEQFF	TGCGCCAGCAGTGAGTCGCACAATGAGCAGTTCTTC
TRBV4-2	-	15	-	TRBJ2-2	CASSQVSANTGELFF	TGTGCCAGCAGCCAAGTTTCGGCGAACACCGGGGAGCTGTTTTTT
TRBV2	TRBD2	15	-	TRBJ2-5	CASSEGLAYIETQYF	TGTGCCAGCAGTGAAGGACTAGCTTATATAGAGACCCAGTACTTC
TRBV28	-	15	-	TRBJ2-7	CASTPAPGVPYEQYF	TGTGCCAGCACCCCAGCGCCAGGGGTTCCCTACGAGCAGTACTTC
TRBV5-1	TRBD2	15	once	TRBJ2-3	CASRLAGGATDTQYF	TGCGCCAGCAGACTAGCGGGAGGGGCAACAGATACGCAGTATTTT
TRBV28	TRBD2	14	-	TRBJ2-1	CASIVAGGPNEQFF	TGTGCCAGCATAGTAGCGGGAGGGCCCAATGAGCAGTTCTTC
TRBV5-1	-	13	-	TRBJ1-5	CASSFDGNQPQHF	TGCGCCAGCAGCTTCGATGGGAATCAGCCCCAGCATTTT